Shown below are 5 T cell receptor beta chains from a single sample sequenced in a study of T cells in Graves' hyperthyroidism and ophthalmopathy. It was RNA transcripts that yielded the amplified TCR beta CDR3 regions. With the HTBI primer set, the TCR CDR3 went through a first round of RT-PCR. TCRdb reanalysed the multiplex PCR reads using MiXCR and keeps one entry per CDR3 protein. The sample carries about 340,000 distinct CDR3 sequences, about 20% recorded once. Specimen: blood. The receptors were sampled from a woman aged 50 to 60 with Graves' hyperthyroidism.

This clonotype was seen many times. The chain combines TRBV27 with TRBJ2-1; no firm D call. The CDR3 runs to 14 residues. Trimming removed 8 bases from V and 12 bases from J, with 23 bases in between. Germline loops: CDR1 MNHEY, CDR2 SMNVEV (reference sequence). The CDR3 nucleotides are TGTGCCAGCTCAGGACCTAGGTGGGGTCGGGTGCAGTTCTTC. Its translation: CASSGPRWGRVQFF.

This clonotype turned up a few times. The rearrangement uses TRBV7-3 and TRBJ2-1; 7 bases map to TRBD1. This CDR3 is built from 14 residues. The J segment lost 6 bases and the V segment lost 1 base, leaving 3 bases of the junction unmatched. CDR1 SGHTA and CDR2 FQGTGA come from the germline V gene. CDR3 bases: TGTGCCAGCAGCTTAAATCCAGGGGGCAATGAGCAGTTCTTC. This encodes CASSLNPGGNEQFF. Based on the CDR3 plus reference TRBV7-3 and TRBJ2-1, the full variable domain is GAGVSQTPSNKVTEKGKYVELRCDPISGHTALYWYRQSLGQGPEFLIYFQGTGAADDSGLPNDRFFAVRPEGSVSTLKIQRTERGDSAVYLCASSLNPGGNEQFFGPGTRLTVL.

This clonotype occurred many times. The gene calls are TRBV28 and TRBJ2-1; D is uncertain. V dropped 6 bases and J dropped 7 bases, with 10 bases sitting between them. CDR3 length equals 12 residues. Germline CDR1 MDHEN, CDR2 SYDVKM. CDR3 sequence (DNA): TGTGCCAGCAGCCTACCAGCAAATGAGCAGTTCTTC. Protein sequence: CASSLPANEQFF.

The genes are TRBV20-1 and TRBJ1-1, with D unresolved. Trimming took off 7 bases at V and 1 base at J, with 13 bases between the two ends. CDR1 and CDR2 (germline): DFQATT, SNEGSKA (reference sequence). This CDR3 spans 13 amino acids. The CDR3 here is CSGERSRNTEAFF. The CDR3 nucleotides are TGCAGTGGTGAGCGGTCGAGGAACACTGAAGCTTTCTTT.

There are a few counts of this clonotype. The CDR3 loop is CASSSEGGYTPLHF. The CDR3 DNA sequence: TGCGCCAGCAGCTCCGAGGGGGGCTATACACCCCTCCACTTT. The gene calls are TRBV5-1 and TRBJ1-6; D possibly corresponds to TRBD1 (6 bases). There are 14 residues in the CDR3. The V gene lost 3 bases and the J gene lost 11 bases, with 15 bases spanning the gap. Per the germline V gene, CDR1 is SGHRS and CDR2 is YFSETQ.